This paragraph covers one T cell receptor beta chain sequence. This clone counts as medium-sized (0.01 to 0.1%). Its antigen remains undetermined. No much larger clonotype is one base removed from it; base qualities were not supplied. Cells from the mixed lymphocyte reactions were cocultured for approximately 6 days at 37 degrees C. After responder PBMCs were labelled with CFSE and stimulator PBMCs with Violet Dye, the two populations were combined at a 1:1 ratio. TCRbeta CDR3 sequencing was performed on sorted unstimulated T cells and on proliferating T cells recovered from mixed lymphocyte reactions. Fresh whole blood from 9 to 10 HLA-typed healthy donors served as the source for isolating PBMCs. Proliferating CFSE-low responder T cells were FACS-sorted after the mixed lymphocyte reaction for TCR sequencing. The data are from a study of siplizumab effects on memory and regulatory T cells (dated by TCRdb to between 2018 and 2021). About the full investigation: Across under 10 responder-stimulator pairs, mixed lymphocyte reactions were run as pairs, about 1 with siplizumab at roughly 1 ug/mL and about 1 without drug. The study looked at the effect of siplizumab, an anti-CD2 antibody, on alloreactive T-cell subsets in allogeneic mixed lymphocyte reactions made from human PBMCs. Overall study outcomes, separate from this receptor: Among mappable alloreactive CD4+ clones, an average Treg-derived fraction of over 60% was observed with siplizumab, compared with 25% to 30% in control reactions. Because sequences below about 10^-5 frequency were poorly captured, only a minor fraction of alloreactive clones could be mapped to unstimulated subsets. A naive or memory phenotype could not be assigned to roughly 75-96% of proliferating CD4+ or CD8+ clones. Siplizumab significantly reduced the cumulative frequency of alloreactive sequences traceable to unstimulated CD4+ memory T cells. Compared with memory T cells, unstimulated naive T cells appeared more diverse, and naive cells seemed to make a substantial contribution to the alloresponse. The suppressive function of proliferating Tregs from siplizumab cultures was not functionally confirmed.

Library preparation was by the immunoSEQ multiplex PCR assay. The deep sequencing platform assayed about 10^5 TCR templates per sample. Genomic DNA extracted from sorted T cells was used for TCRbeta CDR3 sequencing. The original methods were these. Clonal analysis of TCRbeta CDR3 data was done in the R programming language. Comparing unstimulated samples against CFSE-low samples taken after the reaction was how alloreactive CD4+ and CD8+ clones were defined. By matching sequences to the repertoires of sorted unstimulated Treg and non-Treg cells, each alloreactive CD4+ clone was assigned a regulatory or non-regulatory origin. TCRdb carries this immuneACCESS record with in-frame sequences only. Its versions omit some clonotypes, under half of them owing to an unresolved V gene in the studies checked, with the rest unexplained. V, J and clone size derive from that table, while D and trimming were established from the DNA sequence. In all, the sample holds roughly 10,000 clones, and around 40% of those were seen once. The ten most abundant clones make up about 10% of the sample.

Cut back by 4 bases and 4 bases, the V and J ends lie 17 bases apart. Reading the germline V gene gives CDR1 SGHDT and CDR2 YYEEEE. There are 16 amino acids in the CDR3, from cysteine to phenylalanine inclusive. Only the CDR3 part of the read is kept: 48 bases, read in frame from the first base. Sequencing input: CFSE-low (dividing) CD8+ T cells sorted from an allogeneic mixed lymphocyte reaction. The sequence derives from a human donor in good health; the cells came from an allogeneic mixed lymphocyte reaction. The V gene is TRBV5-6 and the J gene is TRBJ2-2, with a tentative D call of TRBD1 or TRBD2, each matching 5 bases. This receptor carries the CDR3 CASSPQRFGGTGELFF. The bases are TGTGCCAGCAGCCCCCAGCGCTTTGGGGGCACCGGGGAGCTGTTTTTT.